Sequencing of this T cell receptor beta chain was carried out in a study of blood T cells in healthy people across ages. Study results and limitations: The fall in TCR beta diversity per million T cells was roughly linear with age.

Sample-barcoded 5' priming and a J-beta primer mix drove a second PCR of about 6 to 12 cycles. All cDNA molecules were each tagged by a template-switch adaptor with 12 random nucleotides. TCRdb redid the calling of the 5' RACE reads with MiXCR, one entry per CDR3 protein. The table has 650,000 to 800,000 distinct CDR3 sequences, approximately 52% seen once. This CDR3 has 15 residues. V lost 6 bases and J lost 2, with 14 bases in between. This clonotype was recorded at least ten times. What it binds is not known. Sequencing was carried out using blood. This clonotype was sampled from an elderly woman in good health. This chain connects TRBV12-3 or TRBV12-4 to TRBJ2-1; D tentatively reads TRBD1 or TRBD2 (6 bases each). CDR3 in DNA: TGTGCCAGCAGGAGGGGGGACACCCCCTACAATGAGCAGTTCTTC. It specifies CASRRGDTPYNEQFF.